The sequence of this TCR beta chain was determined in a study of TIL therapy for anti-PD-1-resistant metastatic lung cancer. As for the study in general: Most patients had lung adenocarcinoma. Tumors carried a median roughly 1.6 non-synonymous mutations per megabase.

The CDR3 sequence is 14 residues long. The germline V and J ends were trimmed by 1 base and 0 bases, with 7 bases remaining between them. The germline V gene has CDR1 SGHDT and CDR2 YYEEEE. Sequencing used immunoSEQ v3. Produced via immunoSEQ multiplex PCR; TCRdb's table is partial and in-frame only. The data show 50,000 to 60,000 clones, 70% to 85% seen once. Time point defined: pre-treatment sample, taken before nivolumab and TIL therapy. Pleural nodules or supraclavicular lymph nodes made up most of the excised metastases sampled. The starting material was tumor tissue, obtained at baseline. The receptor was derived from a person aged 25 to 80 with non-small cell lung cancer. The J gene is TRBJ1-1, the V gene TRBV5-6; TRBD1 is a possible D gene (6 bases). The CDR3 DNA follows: TGTGCCAGCAGCTTGCGGACAGTGAACACTGAAGCTTTCTTT. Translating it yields CASSLRTVNTEAFF.